This TCR beta chain originates from a study of patients and donors after allogeneic stem cell transplantation. Each CDR3 protein is one row after TCRdb ran MiXCR on the RT-PCR reads. The sample has about 960,000 distinct CDR3 sequences, about a sixth seen once. Germline V gives CDR1 KGHDR, CDR2 SFDVKD. The CDR3 totals 13 residues. J was trimmed by 9 bases and V by 2 bases; bases with no gene match: 3. The receptor was derived from a human donor who was either an allogeneic HSCT recipient or a stem cell or donor lymphocyte infusion donor (not recorded which). It is not recorded whose cells these are; they may come from a transplant donor. The material sequenced was blood, either unsorted or a sorted T cell fraction (not recorded which). This chain links TRBV24-1 with TRBJ2-1; 7 nucleotides match TRBD2. CDR3 region: CATSDWGGREQFF. CDR3 DNA: TGTGCCACCAGTGATTGGGGAGGGCGTGAGCAGTTCTTC.